These 26 T cell receptor beta chains were sequenced from one sample in a study of blood T cell repertoires in COVID-19. Generated by immunoSEQ multiplex PCR, the TCRdb table keeps only in-frame clones and is missing some. Of some 130,000 clones listed, 86% were seen once; the top ten hold about 2.5%. Specimen: PBMCs or T cells enriched from blood (not recorded which). The receptors derive from a woman aged 45-65 years who had recovered from COVID-19.

The chain combines TRBV10-3 with TRBJ1-1, with 7 nucleotides matching TRBD1. The V segment lost 3 bases and the J segment 2 bases; nucleotides outside the gene matches: 6. The CDR3 loop spans 15 amino acids. Germline CDR1 and CDR2: ENHRY and SYGVKD. The CDR3 coding sequence is TGTGCCATCAGTGACCGGGACAGTAGCAACACTGAAGCTTTCTTT. Translating it yields CAISDRDSSNTEAFF.

The chain couples TRBV7-9 to TRBJ1-5, with D unresolved. Germline CDR1 reads SEHNR; CDR2 reads FQNEAQ (reference sequence). CDR3 length: 12 residues. The V end was cut by 7 bases, the J end by 3 bases, with 7 bases between. The CDR3 loop reads CASNRDNQPQHF. The DNA for the CDR3 is TGTGCCAGCAACCGCGACAATCAGCCCCAGCATTTT.

CDR3 bases: TGTGCCAGCAGCCAAGTAGCGGGGGGGCTGGAGACCCAGTACTTC. Translation: CASSQVAGGLETQYF. The chain recombines TRBV3-1 (or the pseudogene TRBV3-2) with TRBJ2-5; TRBD2 agrees at 11 bases. The CDR3 runs 15 residues. Germline-derived CDR1 and CDR2 are LGHDT and YNNKEL (reference sequence). The V and J ends lost 1 base and 5 bases, in that order; junction bases with no gene match: 3.

The chain has TRBV5-4 and TRBJ2-3; 10 bases line up with TRBD1. There are 16 residues in the CDR3. J gave up 4 bases and V 3 bases, and 8 bases lay outside the gene matches. CDR1 is SGHNT, CDR2 YYREEE, per germline (reference sequence). For the CDR3, the DNA is TGTGCCAGCAGCTCGGGACAGGGGTGGGGGGCAGATACGCAGTATTTT. Protein product: CASSSGQGWGADTQYF.

The chain has TRBV3-1 (or the pseudogene TRBV3-2) and TRBJ2-5; 9 nucleotides agree with TRBD1. With 7 bases clipped from V and 4 bases from J, the junction kept 10 bases outside the gene matches. The CDR3 is 15 residues long. Germline CDR1 reads LGHDT; CDR2 reads YNNKEL (reference sequence). CDR3 coding DNA: TGTGCCAGCACCAGGGGACAGGGTGGGGCAGAGACCCAGTACTTC. This gives the protein CASTRGQGGAETQYF.

This chain joins TRBV2 and TRBJ2-7; TRBD1 aligns across 7 bases. The V gene's germline CDR1 is SNHLY and CDR2 FYNNEI. Trimming at V came to 1 base and at J to 0 bases, leaving 6 bases not matched to a gene. This CDR3 is 16 amino acids long. The CDR3 region is CASSEGPTGSSYEQYF. The CDR3, as DNA: TGTGCCAGCAGTGAAGGTCCGACAGGGAGCTCCTACGAGCAGTACTTC.

The V gene is TRBV24-1, the J gene TRBJ2-1, with D maybe TRBD1 (5 bases). V was clipped by 9 bases and J by 7 bases, with 18 bases between them. Germline loops: CDR1 KGHDR, CDR2 SFDVKD. The CDR3 totals 14 residues. The CDR3 loop reads CATGQAGYPNEQFF. As DNA, the CDR3 is TGTGCCACCGGCCAGGCAGGGTACCCTAATGAGCAGTTCTTC.

The chain carries TRBV29-1 and TRBJ2-7, with D perhaps TRBD1 (6 bases). Germline CDR1 and CDR2: SQVTM and ANQGSEA. V was shortened by 6 bases and J by 3 bases, with 15 bases between the two germline ends. This CDR3 comprises 13 residues. The CDR3 spells CSVGQGWRYEQYF. The CDR3, as DNA: TGCAGCGTGGGGCAGGGGTGGCGCTACGAGCAGTACTTC.

The rearrangement uses TRBV12-3 or TRBV12-4 and TRBJ2-3, with TRBD2 matching over 8 bases. The CDR3 sequence is 13 residues long. Trimming removed 8 bases from V and 2 bases from J; junction bases left unmatched: 3. The CDR3: CASRREDTDTQYF. As DNA, the CDR3 is TGTGCCAGCCGGCGGGAGGACACAGATACGCAGTATTTT.

The V and J genes are TRBV2 and TRBJ1-1, with D tentatively TRBD1 (6 bases). From germline, CDR1 is SNHLY and CDR2 FYNNEI. The V gene lost 7 bases and the J gene lost 1 base, with 13 bases spanning the gap. The length of the CDR3 is 14 residues. Here the CDR3 reads CASTAMGANTEAFF. CDR3 nucleotides: TGTGCCAGCACCGCTATGGGGGCGAACACTGAAGCTTTCTTT.

V and J are TRBV11-2 and TRBJ1-2; D is uncertain. Trimming cost V 5 bases and J 2 bases, with 15 bases left between them. CDR3 length: 15 residues. Germline V CDR1 and CDR2: SGHAT, FQNNGV. The chain's CDR3 is CASSPVSDGNYGYTF. CDR3 in DNA: TGTGCCAGCAGCCCTGTATCCGACGGGAACTATGGCTACACCTTC.

The gene calls are TRBV15 and TRBJ2-1; 9 nucleotides align to TRBD2. J gave up 10 bases and V 0 bases, and 13 bases lay outside the gene matches. Germline CDR1 reads LNHNV; CDR2 reads YYDKDF (reference sequence). CDR3 length: 17 amino acids. CDR3: CATSRDLSSGAHREQFF. The CDR3 nucleotides are TGTGCCACCAGCAGAGATCTTTCTAGCGGGGCCCACAGGGAGCAGTTCTTC.

The V call is TRBV7-6, the J call TRBJ2-7; D call uncertain. The CDR3 length is 13 residues. V gave up 7 bases and J gave up 2 bases, with 12 bases separating them. Germline V CDR1 and CDR2: SGHVS, FNYEAQ. The CDR3 protein is CASTVPGTYEQYF. DNA of the CDR3: TGTGCCAGCACCGTTCCGGGTACCTACGAGCAGTACTTC.

This chain joins TRBV7-3 and TRBJ2-1; D is possibly TRBD1 (5 bases). The CDR3 is 12 residues long. CDR1 SGHTA and CDR2 FQGTGA come from the germline V gene. Trimming took off 5 bases at V and 9 bases at J, with 11 bases between the two ends. The CDR3 loop is CASSPQGIEQFF. The CDR3, as DNA: TGTGCCAGCAGCCCTCAGGGTATTGAGCAGTTCTTC. The full variable domain, in which reference TRBV7-3 and TRBJ2-1 provide the parts outside the CDR3, is GAGVSQTPSNKVTEKGKYVELRCDPISGHTALYWYRQSLGQGPEFLIYFQGTGAADDSGLPNDRFFAVRPEGSVSTLKIQRTERGDSAVYLCASSPQGIEQFFGPGTRLTVL.

This rearrangement joins TRBV3-1 (or the pseudogene TRBV3-2) to TRBJ2-5; 7 nucleotides agree with TRBD1. Trimming took 0 bases from V and 5 from J; bases not matched to a gene: 9. This CDR3 is 16 amino acids long. Germline V gene sequence: CDR1 LGHDT, CDR2 YNNKEL (reference sequence). The CDR3 loop reads CASSQDYAGGRETQYF. The CDR3 DNA reads as TGTGCCAGCAGCCAAGACTATGCAGGGGGTAGGGAGACCCAGTACTTC.

The V gene is TRBV5-1, the J gene TRBJ1-2, with 7 nucleotides matching TRBD1. CDR1 is SGHRS, CDR2 YFSETQ, per germline. Losses at the gene ends were 1 base for V and 0 bases for J; bases not matched to a gene: 6. The CDR3 length is 16 residues. CDR3 residues: CASSLRGDSPNYGYTF. CDR3 DNA: TGCGCCAGCAGCTTGAGGGGGGACAGTCCTAACTATGGCTACACCTTC.

Only one count was recorded for this clone. The gene calls are TRBV5-1 and TRBJ2-2, with D tentatively TRBD2 (5 bases). The CDR3 spans 15 residues. CDR1 SGHRS and CDR2 YFSETQ come from the germline V gene. Trimming removed 4 bases from V and 4 bases from J, with 14 bases in between. The CDR3 coding sequence is TGCGCCAGCAGCCCAACAACTACTAGCACCGGGGAGCTGTTTTTT. Translating gives CASSPTTTSTGELFF.

The gene calls are TRBV2 and TRBJ2-3; TRBD2 matches at 11 bases. There are 14 residues in the CDR3. Germline trimming cut 8 bases from V and 5 bases from J; bases unmatched to any gene: 6. The germline V gene encodes CDR1 SNHLY and CDR2 FYNNEI. CDR3 protein: CASRLAGRLDTQYF. As DNA, the CDR3 is TGTGCCAGCCGACTAGCGGGGCGGTTAGATACGCAGTATTTT.

The gene calls are TRBV6-2 or TRBV6-3 and TRBJ2-1; 11 bases are shared with TRBD1. Germline V lookup: CDR1 MNHEY, CDR2 SVGEGT. This CDR3 spans 15 amino acids. Trimming removed 0 bases from V and 7 bases from J; junction bases left unmatched: 2. The CDR3 region has the DNA TGTGCCAGCAGTTACTCGGACAGGGGGCGAAATGAGCAGTTCTTC. It specifies CASSYSDRGRNEQFF.

V usage is TRBV5-4 and J usage is TRBJ2-1, with D hard to call. This CDR3 has 12 amino acids. The germline V gene has CDR1 SGHNT and CDR2 YYREEE (reference sequence). The ends were cut back, 4 bases at V and 6 bases at J, with 8 bases in the middle. The CDR3 protein is CASSTDSNEQFF. The CDR3 coding sequence is TGTGCCAGCAGCACAGATAGCAATGAGCAGTTCTTC.

The CDR3: CASSPVGGPTGELFF. CDR3 in DNA: TGTGCCAGCAGCCCCGTCGGGGGTCCCACCGGGGAGCTGTTTTTT. V and J are TRBV5-4 and TRBJ2-2, with D perhaps TRBD2 (6 bases). This CDR3 contains 15 residues. Trimming shortened V by 4 bases and J by 4 bases, and 14 bases separated the two germline ends. Germline values: CDR1 SGHNT, CDR2 YYREEE (reference sequence).

V gene TRBV2 combines with J gene TRBJ2-2; 9 bases fit TRBD1. The CDR3 covers 15 residues. CDR1 is SNHLY and CDR2 is FYNNEI in the germline V gene. With V trimmed by 6 bases and J by 2 bases, 4 bases remained unmatched. Here the CDR3 reads CASREQGANTGELFF. The CDR3 DNA sequence: TGTGCCAGCAGGGAACAGGGGGCTAACACCGGGGAGCTGTTTTTT.

This sequence joins TRBV27 and TRBJ1-5; 12 bases line up with TRBD1. The CDR3 is 20 residues long. Trimming at V came to 4 bases and at J to 5 bases, leaving 18 bases not matched to a gene. CDR1 MNHEY and CDR2 SMNVEV come from the germline V gene (reference sequence). CDR3: CASSSIRTTSGQGADQPQHF. DNA of the CDR3: TGTGCCAGCAGTTCTATTAGGACTACGTCGGGACAGGGGGCCGATCAGCCCCAGCATTTT.

V usage is TRBV5-8 and J usage is TRBJ1-1; 7 bases are shared with TRBD1. V shed 4 bases and J 1 base; nucleotides not matched to a gene: 7. Germline assignment: CDR1 SGHTS and CDR2 YDEGEE. The CDR3 is made up of 15 amino acids. The CDR3 spells CASSASGTANTEAFF. DNA of the CDR3: TGTGCCAGCAGCGCCTCCGGGACAGCGAACACTGAAGCTTTCTTT.

This chain uses TRBV5-6 with TRBJ2-7, with D unresolved. Germline V gene sequence: CDR1 SGHDT, CDR2 YYEEEE. The CDR3 has 14 residues. V was cut by 0 bases and J by 2 bases, with 9 bases left in between. CDR3 DNA: TGTGCCAGCAGCTTGGCACTGATGCCCTACGAGCAGTACTTC. Translated: CASSLALMPYEQYF.

This CDR3 reads CASSPLVNTEAFF. For the CDR3, the DNA is TGTGCCAGTAGTCCCCTCGTGAACACTGAAGCTTTCTTT. The chain couples TRBV19 to TRBJ1-1; unclear D gene. CDR1 is LNHDA and CDR2 is SQIVND in the germline V gene (reference sequence). The CDR3 is 13 residues long. The germline V and J ends were trimmed by 5 bases and 0 bases, with 7 bases remaining between them.